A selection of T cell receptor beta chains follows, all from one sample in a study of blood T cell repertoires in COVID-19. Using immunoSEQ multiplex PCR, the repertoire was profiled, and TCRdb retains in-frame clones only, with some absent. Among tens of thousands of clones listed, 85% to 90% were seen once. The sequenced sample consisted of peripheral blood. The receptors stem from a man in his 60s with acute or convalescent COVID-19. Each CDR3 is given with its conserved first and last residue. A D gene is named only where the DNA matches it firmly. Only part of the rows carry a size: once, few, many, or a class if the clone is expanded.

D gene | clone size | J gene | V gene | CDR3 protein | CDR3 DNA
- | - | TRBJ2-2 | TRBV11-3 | CASSLDRAGELFF | TGTGCCAGCAGCTTAGATCGCGCCGGGGAGCTGTTTTTT
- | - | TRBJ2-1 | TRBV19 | CASSPLERVNEQFF | TGTGCCAGTAGTCCCCTTGAACGAGTGAATGAGCAGTTCTTC
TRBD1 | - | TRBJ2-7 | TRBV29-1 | CSAGQMGYEQYF | TGCAGCGCGGGACAGATGGGCTACGAGCAGTACTTC
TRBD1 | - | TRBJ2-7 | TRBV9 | CASSARQGGSFYEQYF | TGTGCCAGCAGCGCCAGACAGGGTGGCAGTTTCTACGAGCAGTACTTC
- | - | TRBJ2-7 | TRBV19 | CASSIGAGEQYF | TGTGCCAGTAGTATAGGGGCGGGAGAGCAGTACTTC
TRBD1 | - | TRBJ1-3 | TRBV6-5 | CASTNDRVSGNTIYF | TGTGCCAGCACCAATGACAGGGTGTCTGGAAACACCATATATTTT
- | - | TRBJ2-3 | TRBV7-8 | CASSTTSSPTDTQYF | TGTGCCAGCAGCACAACTAGCAGCCCCACAGATACGCAGTATTTT
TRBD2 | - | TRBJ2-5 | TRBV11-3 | CASSSQLAGGETQYF | TGTGCCAGCAGCTCCCAACTAGCGGGAGGAGAGACCCAGTACTTC
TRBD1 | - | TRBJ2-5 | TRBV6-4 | CANRDRGRLETQYF | TGTGCCAACCGGGACAGGGGGCGCTTGGAGACCCAGTACTTC
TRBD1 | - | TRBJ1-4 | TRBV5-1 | CASNTGDATNEKLFF | TGCGCCAGCAATACAGGGGACGCAACTAATGAAAAACTGTTTTTT
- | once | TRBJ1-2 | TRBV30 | CACPINRGYGYTF | TGTGCCTGCCCGATAAATCGGGGGTATGGCTACACCTTC
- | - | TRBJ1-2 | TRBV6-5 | CASSYSRQTNYGYTF | TGTGCCAGCAGTTACTCGAGGCAGACTAACTATGGCTACACCTTC
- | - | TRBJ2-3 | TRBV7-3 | CASSRLGHTDTQYF | TGTGCCAGCAGCCGGCTGGGGCACACAGATACGCAGTATTTT
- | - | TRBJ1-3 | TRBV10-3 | CAISETADSGNTIYF | TGTGCCATCAGTGAGACGGCGGACTCTGGAAACACCATATATTTT
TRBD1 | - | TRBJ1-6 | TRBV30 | CAWSAPGQGFYNSPLHF | TGTGCCTGGAGCGCCCCGGGACAGGGATTCTATAATTCACCCCTCCACTTT
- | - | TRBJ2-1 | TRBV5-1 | CASSLDGRQFF | TGCGCCAGCAGCTTGGACGGGAGGCAGTTCTTC
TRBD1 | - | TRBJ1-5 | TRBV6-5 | CASSQTQGAGQPQHF | TGTGCCAGCAGCCAAACCCAGGGGGCGGGACAGCCCCAGCATTTT
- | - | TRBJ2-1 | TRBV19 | CASSIEGRSSYNEQFF | TGTGCCAGTAGTATAGAGGGGCGGAGCTCCTACAATGAGCAGTTCTTC
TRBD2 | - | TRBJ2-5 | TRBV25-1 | CASSDMREVGETQYF | TGTGCCAGCAGTGATATGCGGGAGGTGGGAGAGACCCAGTACTTC
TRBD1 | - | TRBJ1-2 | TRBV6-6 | CASIPPGQGNGYTF | TGTGCCAGCATCCCGCCGGGACAGGGAAACGGCTACACCTTC
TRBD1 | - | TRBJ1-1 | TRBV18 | CASSPPGSLDRGTEAFF | TGTGCCAGCTCACCACCGGGATCTTTGGACAGGGGAACTGAAGCTTTCTTT
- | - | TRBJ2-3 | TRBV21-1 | CASSKARTSGDSTDTQYF | TGTGCCAGCAGCAAAGCCCGGACTAGCGGGGATAGCACAGATACGCAGTATTTT
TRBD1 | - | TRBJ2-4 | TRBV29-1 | CSVEDWGQRKNIQYF | TGCAGCGTTGAAGATTGGGGACAGCGCAAAAACATTCAGTACTTC
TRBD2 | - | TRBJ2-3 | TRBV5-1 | CASSFGSGRLIITDTQYF | TGCGCCAGCAGCTTCGGGAGCGGGAGGCTTATAATCACAGATACGCAGTATTTT
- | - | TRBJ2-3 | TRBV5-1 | CASSWGTAASTDTQYF | TGCGCCAGCAGCTGGGGTACAGCGGCTAGCACAGATACGCAGTATTTT
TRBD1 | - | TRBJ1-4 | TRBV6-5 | CASSNRGTGVFF | TGTGCCAGCAGTAACCGGGGGACAGGGGTCTTTTTT
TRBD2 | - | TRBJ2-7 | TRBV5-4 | CASSLGTSGREIYEQYF | TGTGCCAGCAGCTTGGGGACTAGCGGGAGGGAAATCTACGAGCAGTACTTC
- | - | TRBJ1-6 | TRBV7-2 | CASSSRDNNSPLHF | TGTGCCAGCAGCTCCCGGGACAATAATTCACCCCTCCACTTT
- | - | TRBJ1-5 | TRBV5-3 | CARSLERTALHQPQHF | TGTGCCAGAAGCTTGGAGAGGACAGCGTTGCATCAGCCCCAGCATTTT
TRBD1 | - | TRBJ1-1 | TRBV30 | CAWRRTGGWTEAFF | TGTGCCTGGAGACGTACAGGGGGTTGGACTGAAGCTTTCTTT
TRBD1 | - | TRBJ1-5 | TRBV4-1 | CASSQGVIQGALNQPQHF | TGCGCCAGCAGCCAAGGGGTAATACAGGGGGCCTTGAATCAGCCCCAGCATTTT
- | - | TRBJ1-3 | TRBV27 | CASREGYSGNTIYF | TGTGCCAGCAGAGAGGGTTACTCTGGAAACACCATATATTTT
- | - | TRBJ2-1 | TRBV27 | CASSLSGGSGGEQFF | TGTGCCAGCAGTTTATCTGGGGGGAGTGGTGGTGAGCAGTTCTTC
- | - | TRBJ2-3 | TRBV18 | CASSPMGRGGTDTQYF | TGTGCCAGCTCACCAATGGGAAGAGGGGGAACAGATACGCAGTATTTT
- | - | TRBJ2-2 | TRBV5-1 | CASSLEPFQGGGELFF | TGCGCCAGCAGCTTGGAACCGTTCCAGGGAGGCGGGGAGCTGTTTTTT
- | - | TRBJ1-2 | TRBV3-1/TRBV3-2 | CASSRAGYGYTF | TGTGCCAGCAGCAGGGCGGGTTATGGCTACACCTTC
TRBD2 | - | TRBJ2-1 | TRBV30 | CAWSQLAGGQGEQFF | TGTGCCTGGAGTCAACTAGCGGGAGGGCAGGGTGAGCAGTTCTTC
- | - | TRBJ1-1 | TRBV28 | CASSYFSEGNTEAFF | TGTGCCAGCAGCTACTTTAGTGAGGGGAACACTGAAGCTTTCTTT
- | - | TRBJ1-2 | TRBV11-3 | CASSLRRGFYGYTF | TGTGCCAGCAGCTTAAGGAGGGGATTCTATGGCTACACCTTC
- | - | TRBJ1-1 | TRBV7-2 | CASQRGMSEAFF | TGTGCCAGCCAGCGGGGTATGTCTGAAGCTTTCTTT
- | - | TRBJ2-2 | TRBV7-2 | CASSSGWGTGELFF | TGTGCCAGCAGCTCAGGGTGGGGCACCGGGGAGCTGTTTTTT
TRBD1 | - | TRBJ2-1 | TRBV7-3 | CASSPQGQVLYNEQFF | TGTGCCAGCAGCCCCCAGGGACAGGTCCTCTACAATGAGCAGTTCTTC
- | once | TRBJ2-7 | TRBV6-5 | CASSYPGTGGPYEQYF | TGTGCCAGCAGTTACCCCGGTACGGGGGGCCCCTACGAGCAGTACTTC
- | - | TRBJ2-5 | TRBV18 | CASSPMGYQETQYF | TGTGCCAGCTCCCCCATGGGCTACCAAGAGACCCAGTACTTC
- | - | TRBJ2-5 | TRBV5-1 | CASSLQEPGVRETQYF | TGCGCCAGCAGCTTGCAGGAGCCGGGAGTTCGGGAGACCCAGTACTTC
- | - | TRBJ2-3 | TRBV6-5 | CAIKGSGTDTQYF | TGTGCCATCAAAGGTAGCGGCACAGATACGCAGTATTTT
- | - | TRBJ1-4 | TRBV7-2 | CASSLWWGGNEKLFF | TGTGCCAGCAGCTTATGGTGGGGAGGTAATGAAAAACTGTTTTTT
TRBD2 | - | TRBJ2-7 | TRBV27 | CASRLLAGGPYEQYF | TGTGCCAGCAGGCTACTAGCGGGGGGACCCTACGAGCAGTACTTC
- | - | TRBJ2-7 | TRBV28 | CASSLIGSADLRQDF | TGTGCCAGCAGTTTAATCGGTAGCGCCGACCTCCGCCAGGACTTC
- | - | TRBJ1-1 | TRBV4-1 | CASSQWSGDTEAFF | TGCGCCAGCAGCCAATGGTCAGGGGACACTGAAGCTTTCTTT
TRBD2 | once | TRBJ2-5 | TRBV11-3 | CASSLATLAGVRETQYF | TGTGCCAGCAGCTTAGCCACACTAGCGGGAGTGCGGGAGACCCAGTACTTC
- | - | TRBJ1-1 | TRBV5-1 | CASSWGLGNTEAFF | TGCGCCAGCAGCTGGGGGCTGGGGAACACTGAAGCTTTCTTT
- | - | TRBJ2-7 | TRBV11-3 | CASSSAYRVGTYEQYF | TGTGCCAGCAGCTCAGCATACAGGGTCGGGACCTACGAGCAGTACTTC
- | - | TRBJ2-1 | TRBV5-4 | CASSPYYHNEQFF | TGTGCCAGCAGCCCATACTACCACAATGAGCAGTTCTTC
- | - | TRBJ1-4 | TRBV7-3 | CASSLGVGEKLFF | TGTGCCAGCAGCTTGGGCGTGGGTGAAAAACTGTTTTTT
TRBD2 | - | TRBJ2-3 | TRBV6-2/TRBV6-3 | CASSYHSGSGTSTDTQYF | TGTGCCAGCAGTTACCACTCTGGGAGCGGGACCAGCACAGATACGCAGTATTTT
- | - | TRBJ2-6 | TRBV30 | CAWSIYRNPGANVLTF | TGTGCCTGGAGTATCTACAGGAACCCTGGGGCCAACGTCCTGACTTTC
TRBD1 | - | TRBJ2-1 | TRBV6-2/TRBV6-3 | CASTYSNRGNEQFF | TGTGCCAGCACTTACAGCAACAGGGGCAATGAGCAGTTCTTC
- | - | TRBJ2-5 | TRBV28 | CASSKHLDQYF | TGTGCCAGCAGTAAGCACCTTGACCAGTACTTC